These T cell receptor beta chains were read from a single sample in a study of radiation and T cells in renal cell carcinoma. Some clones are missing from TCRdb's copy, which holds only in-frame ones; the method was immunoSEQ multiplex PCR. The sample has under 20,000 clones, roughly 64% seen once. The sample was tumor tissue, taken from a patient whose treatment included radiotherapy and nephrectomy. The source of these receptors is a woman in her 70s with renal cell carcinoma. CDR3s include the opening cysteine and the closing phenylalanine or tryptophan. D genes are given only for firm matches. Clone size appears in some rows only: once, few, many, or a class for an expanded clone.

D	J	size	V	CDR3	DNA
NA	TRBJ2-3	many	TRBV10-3	CAISEYSTDTQYF	TGTGCCATCAGTGAGTACAGCACAGATACGCAGTATTTT
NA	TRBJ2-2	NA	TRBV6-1	CASSKKGETGELFF	TGTGCCAGCAGCAAGAAGGGGGAGACCGGGGAGCTGTTTTTT
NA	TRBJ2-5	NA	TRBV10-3	CAISRQDQETQYF	TGTGCCATCAGTAGACAGGATCAAGAGACCCAGTACTTC
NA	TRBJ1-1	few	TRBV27	CASSYRGDTEAFF	TGTGCCAGCAGTTATCGTGGAGACACTGAAGCTTTCTTT
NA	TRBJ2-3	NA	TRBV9	CASSVAPREDTQYF	TGTGCCAGCAGCGTAGCTCCTCGGGAAGATACGCAGTATTTT
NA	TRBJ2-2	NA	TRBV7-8	CASSLARELFF	TGTGCCAGCAGCTTAGCCAGGGAGCTGTTTTTT
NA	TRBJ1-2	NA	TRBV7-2	CASSTIRGGYTF	TGTGCCAGCAGCACAATCCGGGGGGGCTACACCTTC
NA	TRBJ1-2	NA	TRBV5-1	CASSLPTENYGYTF	TGCGCCAGCAGCTTGCCCACGGAGAACTATGGCTACACCTTC
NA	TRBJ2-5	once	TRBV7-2	CASSAQETQYF	TGTGCCAGCAGCGCCCAAGAGACCCAGTACTTC
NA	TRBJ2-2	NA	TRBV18	CASSPSGRDTGELFF	TGTGCCAGCTCACCATCAGGGCGGGACACCGGGGAGCTGTTTTTT
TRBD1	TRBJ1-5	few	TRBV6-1	CASSDAGQGSDQPQHF	TGTGCCAGCAGTGATGCCGGACAGGGAAGCGATCAGCCCCAGCATTTT
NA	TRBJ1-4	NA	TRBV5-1	CASSVQGGGTNEKLFF	TGCGCCAGCAGCGTTCAGGGAGGCGGAACTAATGAAAAACTGTTTTTT
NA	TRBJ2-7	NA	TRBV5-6	CASSLDSGSYEQYF	TGTGCCAGCAGCTTGGATAGCGGATCCTACGAGCAGTACTTC
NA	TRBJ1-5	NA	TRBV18	CASSPLGDNSNQPQHF	TGTGCCAGCTCACCACTAGGCGACAATAGCAATCAGCCCCAGCATTTT
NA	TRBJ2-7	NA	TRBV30	CAWRRGSPYEQYF	TGTGCCTGGAGAAGAGGGAGCCCCTACGAGCAGTACTTC
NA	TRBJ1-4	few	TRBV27	CASRPSRDGEKLFF	TGTGCCAGCAGACCGTCCCGGGACGGGGAAAAACTGTTTTTT
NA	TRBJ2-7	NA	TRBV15	CATSRGGWSSYEQYF	TGTGCCACCAGCCGCGGTGGTTGGTCCTCCTACGAGCAGTACTTC
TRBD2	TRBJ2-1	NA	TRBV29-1	CSGASGVFLEQFF	TGCAGCGGGGCTAGCGGGGTCTTCCTTGAGCAGTTCTTC
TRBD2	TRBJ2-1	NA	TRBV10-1	CASSSGLAGDNEQFF	TGCGCCAGCAGTTCGGGACTAGCGGGGGACAATGAGCAGTTCTTC
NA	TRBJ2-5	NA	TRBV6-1	CASSQNGGGPETQYF	TGTGCCAGCAGCCAGAACGGGGGCGGCCCAGAGACCCAGTACTTC
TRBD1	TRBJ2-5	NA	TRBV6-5	CASSPGQGRETQYF	TGTGCCAGCAGCCCCGGACAGGGACGAGAGACCCAGTACTTC
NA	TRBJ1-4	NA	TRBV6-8	CASRPSRDGEKLFF	TGTGCCAGCAGACCGTCCCGGGACGGGGAAAAACTGTTTTTT
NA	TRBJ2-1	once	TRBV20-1	CSARDRDVQFF	TGCAGTGCTAGAGACCGGGACGTCCAGTTCTTC
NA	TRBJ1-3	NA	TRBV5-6	CASSPQKQDLGNTIYF	TGTGCCAGCAGCCCTCAAAAACAGGACCTTGGAAACACCATATATTTT
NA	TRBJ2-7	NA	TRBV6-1	CASSSDGGSYEQYF	TGTGCCAGCAGCTCGGACGGAGGCTCCTACGAGCAGTACTTC
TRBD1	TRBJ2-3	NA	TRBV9	CASSRDREFTDTQYF	TGTGCCAGCAGCCGGGACAGGGAATTCACAGATACGCAGTATTTT
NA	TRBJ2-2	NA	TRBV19	CASSIGTTGELFF	TGTGCCAGTAGTATAGGGACAACCGGGGAGCTGTTTTTT
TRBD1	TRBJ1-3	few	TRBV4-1	CASSQDGGTGFSGNTIYF	TGCGCCAGCAGCCAAGATGGGGGGACAGGGTTCTCTGGAAACACCATATATTTT
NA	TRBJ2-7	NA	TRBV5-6	CASSNRVDYEQYF	TGTGCCAGCAGTAACCGGGTCGACTACGAGCAGTACTTC
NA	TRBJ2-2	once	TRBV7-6	CASSLAGGEAGELFF	TGTGCCAGCAGCTTAGCCGGGGGCGAAGCCGGGGAGCTGTTTTTT
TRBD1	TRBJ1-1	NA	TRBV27	CARDRGPGTEAFF	TGTGCCAGGGACAGGGGCCCTGGTACTGAAGCTTTCTTT
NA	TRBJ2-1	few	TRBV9	CASSVAGTSLNEQFF	TGTGCCAGCAGCGTAGCGGGAACTAGCCTAAATGAGCAGTTCTTC
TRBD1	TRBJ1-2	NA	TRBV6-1	CASRGTDSHGYTF	TGTGCCAGCAGGGGGACAGACTCTCATGGCTACACCTTC
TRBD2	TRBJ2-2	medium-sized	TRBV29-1	CSVGSSAGDTGELFF	TGCAGCGTTGGATCCTCGGCGGGGGACACCGGGGAGCTGTTTTTT
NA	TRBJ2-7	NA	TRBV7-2	CASRLRGASYEQYF	TGTGCCAGCAGGCTCAGGGGCGCATCCTACGAGCAGTACTTC